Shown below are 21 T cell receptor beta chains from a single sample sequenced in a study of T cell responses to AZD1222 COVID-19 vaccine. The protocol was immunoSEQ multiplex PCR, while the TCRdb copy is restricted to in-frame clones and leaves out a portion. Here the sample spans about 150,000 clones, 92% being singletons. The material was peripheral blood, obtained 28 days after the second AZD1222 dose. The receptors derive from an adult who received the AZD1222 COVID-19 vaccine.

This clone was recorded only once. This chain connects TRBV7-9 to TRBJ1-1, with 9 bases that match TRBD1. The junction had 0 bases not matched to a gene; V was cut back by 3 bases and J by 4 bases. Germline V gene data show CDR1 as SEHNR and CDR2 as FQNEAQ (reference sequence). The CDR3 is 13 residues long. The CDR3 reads CASSLTGGTEAFF. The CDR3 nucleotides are TGTGCCAGCAGCTTGACAGGGGGCACTGAAGCTTTCTTT.

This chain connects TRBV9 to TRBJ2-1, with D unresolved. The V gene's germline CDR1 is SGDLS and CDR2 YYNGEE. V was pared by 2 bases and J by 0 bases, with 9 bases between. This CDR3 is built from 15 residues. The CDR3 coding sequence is TGTGCCAGCAGCGTGTCGCAGAGCTCCTACAATGAGCAGTTCTTC. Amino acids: CASSVSQSSYNEQFF.

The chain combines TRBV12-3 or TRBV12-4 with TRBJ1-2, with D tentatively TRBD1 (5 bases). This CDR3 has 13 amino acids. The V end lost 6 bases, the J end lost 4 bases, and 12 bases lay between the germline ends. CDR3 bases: TGTGCCAGCAGATCAGGGCAGGGCTATGGCTACACCTTC. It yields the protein CASRSGQGYGYTF.

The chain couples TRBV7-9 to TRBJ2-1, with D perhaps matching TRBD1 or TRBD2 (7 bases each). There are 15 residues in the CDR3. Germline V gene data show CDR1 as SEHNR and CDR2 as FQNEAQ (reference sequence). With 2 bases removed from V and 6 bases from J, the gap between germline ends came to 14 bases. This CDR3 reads CASSLLRGGANEQFF. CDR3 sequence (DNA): TGTGCCAGCAGCTTACTCAGGGGGGGTGCCAATGAGCAGTTCTTC.

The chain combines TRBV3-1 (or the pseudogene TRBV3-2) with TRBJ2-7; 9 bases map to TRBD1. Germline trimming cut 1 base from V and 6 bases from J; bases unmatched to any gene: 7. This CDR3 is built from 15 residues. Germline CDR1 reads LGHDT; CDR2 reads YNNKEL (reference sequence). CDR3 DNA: TGTGCCAGCAGCCAAGGACCGGGACAGGGACGCGAGCAGTACTTC. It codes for CASSQGPGQGREQYF.

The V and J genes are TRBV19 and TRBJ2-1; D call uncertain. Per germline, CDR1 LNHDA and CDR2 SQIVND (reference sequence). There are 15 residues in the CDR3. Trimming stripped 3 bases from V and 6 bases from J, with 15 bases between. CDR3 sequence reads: CASSIHRPGANEQFF. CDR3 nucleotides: TGTGCCAGTAGTATTCACCGCCCCGGAGCCAATGAGCAGTTCTTC.

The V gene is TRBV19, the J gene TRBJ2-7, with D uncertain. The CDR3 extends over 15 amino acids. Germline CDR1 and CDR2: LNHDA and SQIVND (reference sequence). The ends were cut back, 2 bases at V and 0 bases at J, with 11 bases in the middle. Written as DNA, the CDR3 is TGTGCCAGTAGTATATCGCAGGTGGGCTCCTACGAGCAGTACTTC. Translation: CASSISQVGSYEQYF.

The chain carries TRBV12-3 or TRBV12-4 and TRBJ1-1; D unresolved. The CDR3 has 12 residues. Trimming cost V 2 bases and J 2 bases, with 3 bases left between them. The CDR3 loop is CASSLSNTEAFF. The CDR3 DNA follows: TGTGCCAGCAGTTTATCCAACACTGAAGCTTTCTTT.

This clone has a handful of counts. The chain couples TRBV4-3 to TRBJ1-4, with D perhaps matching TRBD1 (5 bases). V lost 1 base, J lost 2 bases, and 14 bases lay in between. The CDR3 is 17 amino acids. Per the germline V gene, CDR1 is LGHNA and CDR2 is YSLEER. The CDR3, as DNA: TGCGCCAGCAGCCAAGGCGAAGGGGATTCGACTAATGAAAAACTGTTTTTT. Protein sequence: CASSQGEGDSTNEKLFF.

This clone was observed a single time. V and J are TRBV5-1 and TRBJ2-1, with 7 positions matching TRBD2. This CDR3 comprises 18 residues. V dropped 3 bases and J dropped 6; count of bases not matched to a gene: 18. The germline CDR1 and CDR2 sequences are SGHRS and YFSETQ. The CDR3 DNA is TGCGCCAGCAGCTCGAAAGCCCCGGGGAGGGAGGTTCGCAATGAGCAGTTCTTC. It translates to CASSSKAPGREVRNEQFF.

The CDR3 DNA is TGTGCCAGCAGTTACTCGATAGCGGGGGTCTACGAGCAGTACTTC. Protein product: CASSYSIAGVYEQYF. This chain uses TRBV6-5 with TRBJ2-7; 9 bases are a match to TRBD2. Germline V gene lookup returns CDR1 MNHEY and CDR2 SVGAGI. V lost 0 bases, J lost 3 bases, and 3 bases stayed unmatched. The length of the CDR3 is 15 residues.

DNA of the CDR3: TGTGCCAGCAGTCTGGTTTTTGGTGCCGAAGCTTTCTTT. This gives the protein CASSLVFGAEAFF. This chain uses TRBV27 with TRBJ1-1; D not resolved. CDR1 and CDR2 (germline): MNHEY, SMNVEV (reference sequence). V was shortened by 5 bases and J by 8 bases, with 15 bases between the two germline ends. The CDR3 length is 13 residues.

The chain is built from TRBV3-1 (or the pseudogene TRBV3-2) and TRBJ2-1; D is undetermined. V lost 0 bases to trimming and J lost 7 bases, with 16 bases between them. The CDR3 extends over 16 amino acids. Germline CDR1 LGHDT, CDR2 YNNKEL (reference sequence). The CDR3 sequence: CASSQDSTAYVNEQFF. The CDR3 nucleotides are TGTGCCAGCAGCCAAGATAGTACAGCTTACGTGAATGAGCAGTTCTTC.

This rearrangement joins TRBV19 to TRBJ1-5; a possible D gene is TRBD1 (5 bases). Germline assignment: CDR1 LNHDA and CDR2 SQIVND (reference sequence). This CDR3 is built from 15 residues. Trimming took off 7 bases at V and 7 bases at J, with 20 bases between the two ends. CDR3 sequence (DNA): TGTGCCAGTACCCCGACAGCCGTCCTTGGCCAGCCCCAGCATTTT. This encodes CASTPTAVLGQPQHF.

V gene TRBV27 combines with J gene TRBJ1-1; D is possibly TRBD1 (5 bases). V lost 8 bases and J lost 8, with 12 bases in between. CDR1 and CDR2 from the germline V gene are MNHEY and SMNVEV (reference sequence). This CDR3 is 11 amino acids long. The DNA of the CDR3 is TGTGCCAGCGAATACAGGAGAGAAGCTTTCTTT. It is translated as CASEYRREAFF.

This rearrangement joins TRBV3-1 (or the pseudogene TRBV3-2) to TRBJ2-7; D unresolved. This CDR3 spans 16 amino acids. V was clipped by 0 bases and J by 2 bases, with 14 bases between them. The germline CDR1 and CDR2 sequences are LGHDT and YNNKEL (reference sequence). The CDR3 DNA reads TGTGCCAGCAGCCAAGATACAGAGAGCCCCACCTACGAGCAGTACTTC. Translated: CASSQDTESPTYEQYF.

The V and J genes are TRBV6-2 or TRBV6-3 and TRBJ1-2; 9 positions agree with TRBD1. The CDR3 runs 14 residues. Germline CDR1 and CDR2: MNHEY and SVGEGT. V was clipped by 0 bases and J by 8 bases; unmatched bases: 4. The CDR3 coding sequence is TGTGCCAGCAGTTACTCTACAGGGGGCCTAGGCTACACCTTC. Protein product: CASSYSTGGLGYTF.

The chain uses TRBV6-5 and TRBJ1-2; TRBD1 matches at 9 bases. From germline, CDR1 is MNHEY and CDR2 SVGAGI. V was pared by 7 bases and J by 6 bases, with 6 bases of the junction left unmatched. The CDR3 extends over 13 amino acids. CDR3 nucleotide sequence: TGTGCCAGCAAGGCACAGGGGGCAGATGGCTACACCTTC. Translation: CASKAQGADGYTF.

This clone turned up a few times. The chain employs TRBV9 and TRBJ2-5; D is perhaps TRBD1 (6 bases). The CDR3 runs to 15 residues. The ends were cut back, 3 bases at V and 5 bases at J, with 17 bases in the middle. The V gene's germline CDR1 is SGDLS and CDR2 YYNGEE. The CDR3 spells CASSAIPAGVETQYF. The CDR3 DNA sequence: TGTGCCAGCAGCGCAATACCGGCAGGGGTGGAGACCCAGTACTTC. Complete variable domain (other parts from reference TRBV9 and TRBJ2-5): DSGVTQTPKHLITATGQRVTLRCSPRSGDLSVYWYQQSLDQGLQFLIQYYNGEERAKGNILERFSAQQFPDLHSELNLSSLELGDSALYFCASSAIPAGVETQYFGPGTRLLVL.

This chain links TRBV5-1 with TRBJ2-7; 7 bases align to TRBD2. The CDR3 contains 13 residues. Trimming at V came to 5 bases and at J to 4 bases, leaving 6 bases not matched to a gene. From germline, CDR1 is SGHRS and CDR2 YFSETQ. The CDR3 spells CASSSRGSYEQYF. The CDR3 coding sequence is TGCGCCAGCAGTTCGCGCGGGAGTTACGAGCAGTACTTC.

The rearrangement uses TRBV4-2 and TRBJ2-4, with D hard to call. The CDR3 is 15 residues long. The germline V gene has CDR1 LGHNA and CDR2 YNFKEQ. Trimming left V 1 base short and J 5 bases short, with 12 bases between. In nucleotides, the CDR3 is TGTGCCAGCAGCCAAGTTATACAGAAACAAAACATTCAGTACTTC. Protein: CASSQVIQKQNIQYF.